This entry describes one T cell receptor (beta chain). It lacks a known antigen. No base-level quality is on record; no much larger clone is a single base apart. Whole blood was collected in K2EDTA tubes by collaborating institutions according to the institutions' own protocols. For TCRbeta analysis, collaborators shipped samples in one of three forms: frozen whole blood, isolated PBMCs, or DNA extracted from either of those sample types. The trim is 2 bases for V and 2 bases for J, with a gap of 8 bases between the germline ends. For CDR1 and CDR2, the germline V gene lists SGHDT and YYEEEE. The CDR3 numbers 13 residues from cysteine through phenylalanine. Just the 39-base CDR3 DNA is kept, in frame starting at base 1. These data originate in a study of blood T cell repertoires in COVID-19 (TCRdb year 2020). Regarding the study in general: Collaborator samples came from the United States, Italy and Spain and covered acute and convalescent phases of COVID-19. Where HLA class I and class II types were available, the types were taken from metadata supplied by the sample provider, not from assay-based typing. Subjects who had been exposed to COVID-19, were actively infected with it, or had recovered from it provided the deeply sampled blood TCRbeta repertoires that made up the dataset. The repertoires were made available in a free public database intended to serve as a resource for research on the immune response to SARS-CoV-2. The prospective study material was composed of cDNA or gDNA derived from T cells, B-cell-depleted T cells, or PBMCs. The sample metadata nearly always contained a de-identified subject ID, COVID-19 status, age in years and sex. The samples were drawn from the first 160 participants of the ongoing ImmuneRACE study and from more than 1,000 subjects provided by 6 global collaborators. The research as a whole found: The quantity of clinical and demographic metadata differed by source and by participant and was supplied without curation.

TCRbeta CDR3 regions were amplified from genomic DNA using the immunoSEQ Assay, a bias-controlled multiplex PCR. On the authors' methods: Within the assay, amplification of reference gene primers was used to estimate how many nucleated cells each sample contained. To quantify the absolute abundance of each unique TCRbeta CDR3 rearrangement, sequence reads were collapsed and filtered. For each sample, productive Simpson clonality was calculated by taking the square root of Simpson's diversity index across productive rearrangements. TCRdb stores this immuneACCESS table with in-frame sequences only. Part of the clones is absent; in the studies checked, under half of the shortfall reflects unresolved V genes, and no reason is known for the rest. D and trimming were read from the DNA, whereas the V and J calls and clone size are those reported in that table. The sample table records hundreds of thousands of clones; approximately 90% of these occur just once. The leading ten clones occupy roughly 3% of the sample.

The chain employs TRBV5-6 and TRBJ2-7; the D gene lacks a confident call. Sequenced input: peripheral blood. The sequence was collected from a man in his late teens or twenties with active or convalescent COVID-19. The CDR3 region has the sequence CASSFYRAYEQYF. The DNA is TGTGCCAGCAGCTTCTACCGCGCCTACGAGCAGTACTTC.